These 10 T cell receptor beta chains were sequenced from one sample in a study of CD8 T cells in Susac syndrome. An input of about 0.5 to 1 ug of RNA was subjected to reverse transcription using random hexamers. TCRdb re-derived calls from the immunoSEQ multiplex PCR reads in MiXCR, one entry per CDR3 protein. The sample consists of approximately 190,000 distinct CDR3 sequences, roughly 94% of them appearing once. The sample taken for sequencing was CD8+ T cells from PBMCs. These receptors were obtained from a human donor with Susac syndrome.

This clonotype came up once. The chain carries TRBV30 and TRBJ2-5, with 7 bases identical to TRBD1. CDR3 size: 15 residues. Looked up from germline, CDR1 is GTSNPN and CDR2 is SVGIG (reference sequence). Germline trimming cut 3 bases from V and 3 bases from J; bases unmatched to any gene: 10. The DNA of the CDR3 is TGTGCCTGGAGGGAAGGGGTGACAGGGAAAGAGACCCAGTACTTC. Amino acids: CAWREGVTGKETQYF.

The J gene is TRBJ2-3, the V gene TRBV28; D is unresolved. Trimming removed 7 bases from V and 3 bases from J, with 11 bases in between. The CDR3 length is 13 residues. CDR1 and CDR2 from the germline V gene are MDHEN and SYDVKM. In nucleotides, the CDR3 is TGTGCCAGCATCGGCCCCTTGACAGATACGCAGTATTTT. It specifies CASIGPLTDTQYF.

V and J are TRBV7-2 and TRBJ2-7; D is ambiguous. The length of the CDR3 is 12 residues. Germline values: CDR1 SGHTA, CDR2 FQGNSA. V was pared by 2 bases and J by 2 bases, with 4 bases between. This chain's CDR3 is CASSLTTYEQYF. CDR3 sequence (DNA): TGTGCCAGCAGCTTAACTACCTACGAGCAGTACTTC.

The chain has TRBV12-5 and TRBJ1-2; no firm D call. The CDR3 contains 15 residues. Trimming took off 1 base at V and 1 base at J, with 10 bases between the two ends. Germline V gene data show CDR1 as LGHNT and CDR2 as FRNRAP. For the CDR3, the DNA is TGTGCTAGTGGTTTGGGCCCAGCCAATAACTATGGCTACACCTTC. It translates to CASGLGPANNYGYTF.

The chain carries TRBV2 and TRBJ2-3; no firm D call. CDR3 length equals 10 residues. V was trimmed by 11 bases and J by 6 bases, leaving 9 bases between them. Germline CDR1 and CDR2: SNHLY and FYNNEI. The CDR3 reads CAFMADTQYF. The CDR3 DNA sequence: TGTGCCTTCATGGCGGATACGCAGTATTTT.

V and J are TRBV28 and TRBJ1-5; D not resolved. Germline loops: CDR1 MDHEN, CDR2 SYDVKM. This CDR3 region has 16 residues. V was cut by 0 bases and J by 0 bases, with 9 bases left in between. The CDR3 protein is CASSLWPSASNQPQHF. CDR3 nucleotide sequence: TGTGCCAGCAGTTTATGGCCCAGCGCTAGCAATCAGCCCCAGCATTTT. Drawing the rest from reference TRBV28 and TRBJ1-5, the complete variable domain is DVKVTQSSRYLVKRTGEKVFLECVQDMDHENMFWYRQDPGLGLRLIYFSYDVKMKEKGDIPEGYSVSREKKERFSLILESASTNQTSMYLCASSLWPSASNQPQHFGDGTRLSIL.

CDR3 sequence reads: CAWSRSGANTDTQYF. In nucleotides, the CDR3 is TGTGCCTGGAGCCGTAGCGGGGCGAACACAGATACGCAGTATTTT. The J gene is TRBJ2-3, the V gene TRBV30; 8 nucleotides line up with TRBD2. Looked up from germline, CDR1 is GTSNPN and CDR2 is SVGIG (reference sequence). Losses at the gene ends were 3 bases for V and 2 bases for J; bases not matched to a gene: 7. The length of the CDR3 is 15 residues.

The chain employs TRBV12-3 or TRBV12-4 and TRBJ1-1; perhaps TRBD1 as D (5 bases). The CDR3 is 13 amino acids. V lost 5 bases, J lost 7 bases, and 14 bases lay in between. CDR3 coding DNA: TGTGCCAGCAGTCCATCCGACAGTCTTGAAGCTTTCTTT. As protein: CASSPSDSLEAFF.

This chain connects TRBV9 to TRBJ2-5, with 8 nucleotides matching TRBD2. V lost 3 bases and J lost 9; bases outside the gene matches: 7. Per the germline V gene, CDR1 is SGDLS and CDR2 is YYNGEE. The CDR3 has 13 amino acids. The CDR3 bases are TGTGCCAGCAGCGCAGGACTAGCCCCCCCCCAGTACTTC. Translating it yields CASSAGLAPPQYF.

The rearrangement links TRBV30 to TRBJ2-2; the D gene is possibly TRBD2 (6 bases). This CDR3 has 13 amino acids. Trimming left V 3 bases short and J 11 bases short, with 16 bases between. CDR1 is GTSNPN and CDR2 is SVGIG in the germline V gene (reference sequence). CDR3 residues: CAWRDYKRSELFF. The DNA for the CDR3 is TGTGCCTGGAGGGACTATAAAAGGAGTGAGCTGTTTTTT. Full variable domain (outside the CDR3, taken from reference TRBV30 and TRBJ2-2): SQTIHQWPATLVQPVGSPLSLECTVEGTSNPNLYWYRQAAGRGLQLLFYSVGIGQISSEVPQNLSASRPQDRQFILSSKKLLLSDSGFYLCAWRDYKRSELFFGEGSRLTVL.